This T cell receptor (beta chain) was captured by sequencing in a study of T cell responses to AZD1222 COVID-19 vaccine. Germline CDR1 and CDR2: LGHNA and YSLEER. This CDR3 comprises 18 residues. V dropped 2 bases and J dropped 0 bases, with 16 bases sitting between them. Study observations and caveats: Donors, mostly white British, included more females; clonal diversity was possibly underestimated.

TCRdb keeps only in-frame clones here, not all; method: immunoSEQ multiplex PCR. The table includes 95,000 to 150,000 clones, around 89% detected once. Concerning this clone itself: Its cognate antigen is unknown.

The chain combines TRBV4-3 with TRBJ1-4, with no clear D. Specimen: peripheral blood, collected on day 0 of AZD1222 vaccination. The clonotype originates from an adult in good health. The chain's CDR3 is CASSQRPTGPSTNEKLFF. CDR3 coding DNA: TGCGCCAGCAGCCAAAGGCCAACCGGGCCTTCAACTAATGAAAAACTGTTTTTT.